The sequence of this T cell receptor (beta chain) was determined in a study of identifying expanded T cells in peripheral blood. A word on this clone: Its antigen is unidentified.

Regarding the study as a whole: Roughly 1.1 clones differed between technical replicates, versus around 15 and 19 over time. Two-week clone count variance significantly increased as total template count grew.

Libraries were prepared by immunoSEQ multiplex PCR; TCRdb keeps only in-frame clonotypes and omits some of them. There are roughly 78,000 clones in the sample; roughly 88% occur only once, and 3% to 4% lies in the top ten. During the collection period, no donor immune events like infections were recorded. The CDR3 is 16 amino acids. The receptor was isolated from a person between 18 and 75 years old in good health. The chain has TRBV21-1 and TRBJ2-7; the table gives TRBD2 as D, unverified against the DNA. TRBV21-1 represents a pseudogene. Specimen: blood. The CDR3 spells CASSRRLAGVLHEQYF. CDR3 coding DNA: TGTGCCAGCAGCAGGCGACTAGCGGGAGTACTTCACGAGCAGTACTTC.